This T cell receptor beta chain emerged from a study of OX40 agonist ivuxolimab in advanced cancers. Clones were read by immunoSEQ multiplex PCR, and TCRdb kept only the in-frame ones, dropping some. The sample records tens of thousands of clones, 84% being singletons. The CDR3 has 16 residues. Germline assignment: CDR1 SQVTM and CDR2 ANQGSEA. V lost 8 bases and J lost 1, with 23 bases in between. This clone was detected only a few times. The material sequenced was CD4+ or CD8+ T cells sorted from blood, taken in a trial of the OX40 agonist ivuxolimab. The source is an adult with an advanced solid tumor such as melanoma, head and neck, liver or kidney cancer. The chain links TRBV29-1 to TRBJ2-5, with D perhaps TRBD1 or TRBD2 (5 bases each). CDR3 in amino acids: CSSSPSPGTSQETQYF. DNA for the CDR3: TGCAGCTCCTCACCTTCCCCAGGGACGTCCCAAGAGACCCAGTACTTC.